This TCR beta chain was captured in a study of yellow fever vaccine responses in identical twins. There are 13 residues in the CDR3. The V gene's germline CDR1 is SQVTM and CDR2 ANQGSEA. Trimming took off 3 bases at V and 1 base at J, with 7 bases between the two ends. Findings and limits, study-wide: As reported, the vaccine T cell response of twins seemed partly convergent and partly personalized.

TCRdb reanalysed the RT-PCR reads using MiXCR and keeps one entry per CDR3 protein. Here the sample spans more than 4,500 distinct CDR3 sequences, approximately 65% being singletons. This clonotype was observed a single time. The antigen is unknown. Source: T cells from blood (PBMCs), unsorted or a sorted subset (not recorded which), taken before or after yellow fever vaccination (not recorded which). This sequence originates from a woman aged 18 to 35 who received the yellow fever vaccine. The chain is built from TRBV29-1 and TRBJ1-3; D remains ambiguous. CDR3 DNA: TGCAGCGTTGAGCGTTTTTCTGGAAACACCATATATTTT. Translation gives CSVERFSGNTIYF.